The T cell receptor (beta chain) under discussion was sequenced for a study of blood T cell repertoires in COVID-19. About the study: Sample material is recorded as cDNA or gDNA derived from T cells, B-cell-depleted T cells, or PBMCs.

Patients at the Seattle site were enrolled during active infection and followed longitudinally. Original handling: By means of reference gene primer amplification, nucleated cell counts were estimated. Using immunoSEQ multiplex PCR, the repertoire was profiled, and TCRdb retains in-frame clones only, with some absent. The V and J calls and the clone size are those of that table, but D and trimming were determined from the DNA. The sample records about 130,000 clones, approximately 85% being singletons. The CDR3 is 15 amino acids. Between the trimmed V and J ends, which lost 7 bases and 0 bases, there was a span of 13 bases. Germline CDR1 is PRHDT and CDR2 is FYEKMQ (reference sequence).

This TCR came from a man aged 30 to 39 with COVID-19, enrolled during active disease. The rearrangement uses TRBV13 and TRBJ2-1; tentatively, D is TRBD2 (6 bases). The sequencing sample was made of peripheral blood. The CDR3 sequence: CASTLARNSYNEQFF. CDR3 DNA sequence: TGTGCCAGCACACTAGCCCGAAACTCCTACAATGAGCAGTTCTTC.